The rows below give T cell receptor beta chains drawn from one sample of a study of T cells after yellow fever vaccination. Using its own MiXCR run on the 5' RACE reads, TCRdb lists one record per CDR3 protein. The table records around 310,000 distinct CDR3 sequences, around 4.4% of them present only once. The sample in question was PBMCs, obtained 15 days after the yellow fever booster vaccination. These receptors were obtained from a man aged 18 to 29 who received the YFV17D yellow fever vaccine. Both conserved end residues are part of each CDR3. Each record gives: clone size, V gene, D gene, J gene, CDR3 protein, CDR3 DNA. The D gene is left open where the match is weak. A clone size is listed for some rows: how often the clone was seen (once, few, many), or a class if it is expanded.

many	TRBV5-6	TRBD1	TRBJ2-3	CASSLRQGAISDTQYF	TGTGCCAGCAGCTTGCGTCAGGGGGCAATATCAGATACGCAGTATTTT
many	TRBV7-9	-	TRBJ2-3	CASSGDRWDTQYF	TGTGCCAGCTCGGGAGATCGATGGGATACGCAGTATTTT
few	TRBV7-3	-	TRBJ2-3	CASSSSRGPRSDVTQYF	TGTGCCAGCAGTTCGTCGCGGGGGCCGCGTAGCGACGTTACGCAGTATTTT
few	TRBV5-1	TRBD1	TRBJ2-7	CASSLQTGDYEQYF	TGCGCCAGCAGCCTCCAGACAGGGGACTACGAGCAGTACTTC
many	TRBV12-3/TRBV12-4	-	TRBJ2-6	CASSLGGTGANVLTF	TGTGCCAGCAGTTTGGGCGGGACTGGGGCCAACGTCCTGACTTTC
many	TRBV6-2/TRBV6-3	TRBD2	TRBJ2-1	CASSGLRAGVYNEQFF	TGTGCCAGCAGTGGACTTAGGGCGGGGGTCTACAATGAGCAGTTCTTC
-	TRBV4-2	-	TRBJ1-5	CASSQADRNQPQHF	TGTGCCAGCAGCCAAGCGGACCGTAATCAGCCCCAGCATTTT
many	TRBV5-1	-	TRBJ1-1	CASSSGSFGSEAFF	TGCGCCAGCAGCTCCGGTTCCTTTGGGTCTGAAGCTTTCTTT
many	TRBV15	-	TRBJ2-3	CATRAERFTDTQYF	TGTGCCACCCGGGCCGAACGATTCACAGATACGCAGTATTTT
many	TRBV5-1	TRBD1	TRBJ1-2	CASRGDRGYGYTF	TGCGCCAGCAGGGGGGACAGGGGCTATGGCTACACCTTC
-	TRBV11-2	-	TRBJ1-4	CASSPALAEKLFF	TGTGCCAGCAGCCCCGCGTTGGCTGAAAAACTGTTTTTT
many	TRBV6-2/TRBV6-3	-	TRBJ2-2	CASSYRDTGELFF	TGTGCCAGCAGTTACCGGGACACCGGGGAGCTGTTTTTT
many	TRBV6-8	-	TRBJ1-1	CASSYLFVGGGDTEAFF	TGTGCCAGCAGTTACCTTTTCGTGGGGGGCGGCGACACTGAAGCTTTCTTT
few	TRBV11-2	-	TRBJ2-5	CASSKKTGTGATETQYF	TGTGCCAGCAGCAAAAAAACCGGGACGGGGGCGACGGAGACCCAGTACTTC
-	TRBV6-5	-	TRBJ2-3	CASSYDRNTDTQYF	TGTGCCAGCAGTTACGACAGGAACACAGATACGCAGTATTTT
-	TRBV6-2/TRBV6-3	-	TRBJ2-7	CASSGWRGPHDEQYF	TGTGCCAGCAGTGGCTGGAGAGGGCCACATGACGAGCAGTACTTC
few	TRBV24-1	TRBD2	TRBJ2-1	CATSESGTSSYNEQFF	TGTGCCACCAGCGAGTCCGGGACTAGCTCCTACAATGAGCAGTTCTTC